This T cell receptor beta chain stems from a study of identical twins. Regarding the study as a whole: Out-of-frame alpha sequences common to twins exhibited a surplus of low generation probability.

A universal primer site was created by template switching, with the cDNA bearing unique molecular identifiers. MiXCR, applied by TCRdb to the 5' RACE reads, yields one record per CDR3 protein. The sample gives approximately 620,000 distinct CDR3 sequences, around 8.6% of which show up once; around 0.95% is in the top ten. This clonotype has more than one count but fewer than ten. Its antigen is not known. V trimming: 1 base; J trimming: 6 bases; junction bases outside the gene matches: 5. CDR3 length equals 14 residues. Germline loops: CDR1 MNHEY, CDR2 SVGAGI. These same records also appear under a second study, on yellow fever vaccine responses in identical twins. From that study: Twins' T cell vaccine responses reportedly looked partly convergent, partly personalized.

The sequenced sample was PBMCs. This TCR was sampled from a woman aged 18-29 years in good health. V and J are TRBV6-5 and TRBJ2-7; 8 nucleotides align to TRBD1. CDR3 nucleotide sequence: TGTGCCAGCAGTTACTTGCAGGGGGCATCCGAGCAGTACTTC. Its protein is CASSYLQGASEQYF.